This entry lists 20 T cell receptor beta chains sequenced from one sample in a study of blood T cell repertoires in COVID-19. Sequencing was performed with immunoSEQ multiplex PCR; in TCRdb, only in-frame clones are kept and a portion is missing. The sample lists about 220,000 clones, less than 90% occurring once. Material: PBMCs or T cells enriched from blood (not recorded which). These TCRs come from a young woman who had recovered from COVID-19.

J is TRBJ1-4 and V is TRBV7-2, with D possibly matching TRBD1 (5 bases). From germline, CDR1 is SGHTA and CDR2 FQGNSA. The CDR3 contains 14 residues. V was trimmed by 7 bases and J by 7 bases, leaving 16 bases between them. CDR3 in amino acids: CASTRGGIGEKLFF. Here the CDR3 DNA reads TGTGCCAGCACCCGGGGGGGTATTGGTGAAAAACTGTTTTTT.

This sequence joins TRBV5-1 and TRBJ2-1; 10 bases line up with TRBD1. This CDR3 is built from 14 residues. Germline assignment: CDR1 SGHRS and CDR2 YFSETQ. J lost 9 bases, V lost 3 bases, and 6 bases had no gene match. The CDR3 region is CASSSRDRGGEQFF. For the CDR3, the DNA is TGCGCCAGCAGCTCCCGGGACAGGGGAGGTGAGCAGTTCTTC.

V usage is TRBV10-3 and J usage is TRBJ1-1; possibly TRBD1 for D (5 bases). Trimming left V 5 bases short and J 8 bases short, with 9 bases between. Germline V gene data show CDR1 as ENHRY and CDR2 as SYGVKD. The length of the CDR3 is 11 residues. Here the CDR3 reads CAISNRKEAFF. The CDR3, as DNA: TGTGCCATCAGTAACAGGAAAGAAGCTTTCTTT.

This clone showed up just a few times. This chain uses TRBV13 with TRBJ2-2, with TRBD2 matching over 7 bases. The CDR3 totals 15 residues. Germline V gene sequence: CDR1 PRHDT, CDR2 FYEKMQ (reference sequence). Germline trimming cut 6 bases from V and 4 bases from J; bases unmatched to any gene: 8. In DNA, the CDR3 is TGTGCCAGCAGAAGCGGGGCGCAGGTCACCGGGGAGCTGTTTTTT. Translation gives CASRSGAQVTGELFF.

This chain uses TRBV7-2 with TRBJ1-4, with D unclear. In germline, CDR1 is SGHTA, CDR2 FQGNSA. Between the trimmed V and J ends, which lost 0 bases and 5 bases, there was a span of 7 bases. The CDR3 contains 14 residues. For the CDR3, the DNA is TGTGCCAGCAGCTTAGCGAGTAGAAATGAAAAACTGTTTTTT. Protein: CASSLASRNEKLFF. The full variable domain, in which reference TRBV7-2 and TRBJ1-4 provide the parts outside the CDR3, is GAGVSQSPSNKVTEKGKDVELRCDPISGHTALYWYRQSLGQGLEFLIYFQGNSAPDKSGLPSDRFSAERTGGSVSTLTIQRTQQEDSAVYLCASSLASRNEKLFFGSGTQLSVL.

The rearrangement links TRBV19 to TRBJ2-3, with 8 nucleotides matching TRBD2. V shed 3 bases and J 4 bases; nucleotides not matched to a gene: 9. The CDR3 runs 16 residues. Germline loops: CDR1 LNHDA, CDR2 SQIVND (reference sequence). The CDR3 is CASSIFRSGASDTQYF. The CDR3 DNA reads TGTGCCAGTAGTATTTTCCGTAGCGGGGCCTCAGATACGCAGTATTTT.

The rearrangement links TRBV6-5 to TRBJ2-3; 10 nucleotides agree with TRBD2. J lost 2 bases, V lost 6 bases, and 5 bases had no gene match. The CDR3 sequence is 15 residues long. CDR1 is MNHEY and CDR2 is SVGAGI in the germline V gene. CDR3 amino acids: CASRALAGATDTQYF. Here the CDR3 DNA reads TGTGCCAGCAGAGCCCTAGCGGGGGCCACAGATACGCAGTATTTT.

V is TRBV5-4 and J is TRBJ2-3; 7 bases align to TRBD1. In germline, CDR1 is SGHNT, CDR2 YYREEE (reference sequence). The CDR3 contains 15 residues. Unmatched junction bases numbered 9, after V lost 4 bases and J lost 4 bases. The CDR3 spells CASSLTGSIADTQYF. CDR3 nucleotide sequence: TGTGCCAGCAGCCTGACAGGGTCAATCGCAGATACGCAGTATTTT.

The chain uses TRBV19 and TRBJ2-1; 12 bases are a match to TRBD2. Per germline, CDR1 LNHDA and CDR2 SQIVND (reference sequence). The CDR3 is made up of 16 amino acids. J was trimmed by 4 bases and V by 2 bases; bases with no gene match: 3. CDR3: CASSITSGGPYNEQFF. CDR3 nucleotide sequence: TGTGCCAGTAGTATAACTAGCGGGGGGCCGTACAATGAGCAGTTCTTC.

V is TRBV10-1 and J is TRBJ1-4; maybe TRBD1 (5 bases). Per germline, CDR1 WNHNN and CDR2 SYGVQD (reference sequence). This CDR3 spans 14 amino acids. CDR3 sequence: CAYTSGAWAEKLFF. The CDR3 DNA is TGCGCTTACACGAGCGGGGCCTGGGCTGAAAAACTGTTTTTT.

This chain uses TRBV5-6 with TRBJ2-1; 9 bases align to TRBD2. This CDR3 has 15 amino acids. Trimming took 0 bases from V and 5 from J; bases not matched to a gene: 3. Germline V gene lookup returns CDR1 SGHDT and CDR2 YYEEEE. As DNA, the CDR3 is TGTGCCAGCAGCTTGGGCCTAGCGGGGCACAATGAGCAGTTCTTC. Translated: CASSLGLAGHNEQFF.

The J gene is TRBJ1-1, the V gene TRBV5-4, with 7 positions matching TRBD1. This CDR3 spans 15 amino acids. Per germline, CDR1 SGHNT and CDR2 YYREEE (reference sequence). Trimming cost V 4 bases and J 4 bases; bases outside gene matches: 10. CDR3 sequence reads: CASSRPDRVGTEAFF. CDR3 sequence (DNA): TGTGCCAGCAGCCGACCCGACAGGGTTGGCACTGAAGCTTTCTTT.

The chain uses TRBV19 and TRBJ2-1; D is ambiguous. Trimming pared 2 bases from V and 7 bases from J, leaving 3 bases between. Germline CDR1 and CDR2: LNHDA and SQIVND (reference sequence). CDR3 length: 11 residues. In DNA, the CDR3 is TGTGCCAGTAGTATACGGAATGAGCAGTTCTTC. It yields the protein CASSIRNEQFF.

This clone is a singleton in its sample. The V and J genes are TRBV5-6 and TRBJ2-7; TRBD1 might be the D (6 bases). CDR3 size: 15 residues. Between the trimmed V and J ends, which lost 1 base and 2 bases, there was a span of 13 bases. CDR1 is SGHDT, CDR2 YYEEEE, per germline. CDR3 nucleotides: TGTGCCAGCAGCTTGAGTTTACAGGGTGCCTACGAGCAGTACTTC. The encoded protein is CASSLSLQGAYEQYF.

The V gene is TRBV6-2 or TRBV6-3, the J gene TRBJ2-1, with TRBD2 identical over 9 bases. The V segment lost 4 bases and the J segment 7 bases; nucleotides outside the gene matches: 17. CDR3 length: 18 amino acids. The germline CDR1 and CDR2 sequences are MNHEY and SVGEGT. In nucleotides, the CDR3 is TGTGCCAGCAGTTCAAGTCCGGGACTAGCCCCTAGGGGGAATGAGCAGTTCTTC. Its translation is CASSSSPGLAPRGNEQFF.

V usage is TRBV7-2 and J usage is TRBJ1-5; D might be TRBD1 (6 bases). Germline CDR1 reads SGHTA; CDR2 reads FQGNSA. The CDR3 is 14 amino acids. V lost 5 bases and J 11 bases, leaving 19 bases between the germline ends. This CDR3 reads CASSPDGQSRTQHF. CDR3 DNA sequence: TGTGCCAGCAGCCCCGATGGACAGAGCAGGACCCAGCATTTT.

The V and J genes are TRBV7-9 and TRBJ1-4; weak D call: TRBD1 (5 bases). V was cut by 5 bases and J by 8 bases, with 18 bases left in between. The CDR3 is 15 residues long. Germline CDR1 reads SEHNR; CDR2 reads FQNEAQ (reference sequence). The CDR3 loop is CASSPPTERQEKLFF. The CDR3 nucleotides read TGTGCCAGCAGCCCCCCGACAGAACGACAGGAAAAACTGTTTTTT.

This clone came up a few times. V and J are TRBV4-1 and TRBJ2-7; 10 bases are shared with TRBD2. The CDR3 sequence is 18 residues long. V shed 4 bases, J shed 0 bases, and the junction held 12 bases outside the gene matches. Germline V lookup: CDR1 MGHRA, CDR2 YSYEKL. The CDR3 region is CASSPEKLLAGFSYEQYF. The CDR3 DNA is TGCGCCAGCAGCCCCGAGAAGTTACTAGCGGGGTTCTCCTACGAGCAGTACTTC.

The chain has TRBV19 and TRBJ2-5; D possibly corresponds to TRBD1 (6 bases). V was cut by 3 bases and J by 5 bases, with 10 bases left in between. The CDR3 runs 13 residues. The germline CDR1 and CDR2 sequences are LNHDA and SQIVND (reference sequence). The CDR3 sequence: CASSMERGETQYF. DNA of the CDR3: TGTGCCAGTAGTATGGAAAGGGGGGAGACCCAGTACTTC. Filled out from reference TRBV19 and TRBJ2-5, the complete variable domain reads DGGITQSPKYLFRKEGQNVTLSCEQNLNHDAMYWYRQDPGQGLRLIYYSQIVNDFQKGDIAEGYSVSREKKESFPLTVTSAQKNPTAFYLCASSMERGETQYFGPGTRLLVL.

The DNA for the CDR3 is TGTGCCAGCAGCTTAGCTGGGCAGCGGGTTCATGAGCAGTTCTTC. As protein: CASSLAGQRVHEQFF. The V call is TRBV7-2, the J call TRBJ2-1; possibly TRBD2 for D (6 bases). V was pared by 0 bases and J by 8 bases, with 14 bases between. Germline loops: CDR1 SGHTA, CDR2 FQGNSA. The CDR3 runs 15 residues.